This T cell receptor beta chain originates from a study of blood T cell repertoires in COVID-19. Overall study context: T cells, B-cell-depleted T cells, or PBMCs provided the cDNA or gDNA that served as material.

The germline CDR1 and CDR2 sequences are LGHDT and YNNKEL (reference sequence). V dropped 5 bases and J dropped 3; count of bases not matched to a gene: 9. This CDR3 is 15 amino acids long. Original data processing: Estimated nucleated cell counts came from reference gene primer amplification. Sequenced by immunoSEQ multiplex PCR; TCRdb stores in-frame clones only, minus some. V, J and clone size are taken as reported in that table, and D and trimming were inferred from the DNA itself. This sample has 360,000 or so clones; around 90% occur once, and the top ten carry around 3.9%. A Seattle source enrolled patients during active infection and followed them longitudinally.

The chain joins TRBV3-1 (or the pseudogene TRBV3-2) to TRBJ1-2; 7 bases agree with TRBD1. This TCR was sampled from a woman aged 55-75 years with COVID-19, enrolled during active disease. The sample taken for sequencing was peripheral blood. CDR3 residues: CASSYLVGQHYGYTF. The CDR3, as DNA: TGTGCCAGCAGCTACCTTGTGGGACAGCACTATGGCTACACCTTC.